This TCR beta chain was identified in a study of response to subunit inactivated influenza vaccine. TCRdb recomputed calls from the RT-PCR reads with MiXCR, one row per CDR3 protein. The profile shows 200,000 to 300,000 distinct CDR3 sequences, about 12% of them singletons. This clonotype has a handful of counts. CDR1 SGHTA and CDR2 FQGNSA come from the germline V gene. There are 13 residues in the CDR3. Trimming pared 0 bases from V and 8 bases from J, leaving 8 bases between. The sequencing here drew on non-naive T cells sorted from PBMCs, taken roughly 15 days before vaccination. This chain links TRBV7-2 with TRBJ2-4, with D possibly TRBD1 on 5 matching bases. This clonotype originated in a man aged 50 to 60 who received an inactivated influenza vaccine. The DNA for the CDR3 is TGTGCCAGCAGCTTAGCCAGGGATCACATTCAGTACTTC. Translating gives CASSLARDHIQYF.